There are many counts of the clone carrying this T cell receptor beta chain. Its antigen is unidentified. This specimen comes from a study of T cells in Graves' hyperthyroidism and ophthalmopathy. General study findings and limits: The model identified upcoming ophthalmopathy a median approximately seven months ahead of onset.

TCR beta CDR3 regions were amplified from RNA. An initial round of RT-PCR targeting the TCR CDR3 relied on the HTBI primer set. TCRdb recomputed calls from the multiplex PCR reads with MiXCR, one row per CDR3 protein. The sample yields around 300,000 distinct CDR3 sequences, 10% to 15% seen once. This CDR3 is 13 amino acids long. Germline V gene data show CDR1 as MNHNS and CDR2 as SASEGT. V lost 6 bases and J 3 bases, leaving 9 bases between the germline ends. Input material: blood. This chain joins TRBV6-1 and TRBJ1-5; possible D gene TRBD1, 5 bases. The TCR originated in a woman between 25 and 40 years old with Graves' hyperthyroidism that later progressed to Graves' ophthalmopathy. CDR3 sequence (DNA): TGTGCCAGCAGGGGCAGGGACAATCAGCCCCAGCATTTT. It encodes CASRGRDNQPQHF.